Listed here is a single T cell receptor (beta chain). Per germline, CDR1 SGHNT and CDR2 YYREEE (reference sequence). Losses at the gene ends were 2 bases for V and 6 bases for J; bases not matched to a gene: 6. The CDR3 sequence is 15 residues long. Clones were sequenced by immunoSEQ multiplex PCR, and TCRdb holds only the in-frame ones, with some missing. There are 65,000 to 75,000 clones in the sample; roughly 87% occur only once, and 25% to 35% lies in the top ten. The data were taken from a study of blood T cell repertoires in COVID-19. As for the study in general: Sites in the United States, Italy and Spain provided acute and convalescent COVID-19 samples. The analysed material was cDNA or gDNA that came from T cells, B-cell-depleted T cells, or PBMCs.

The TCR originated in a woman older than 75 with active or convalescent COVID-19. The chain recombines TRBV5-4 with TRBJ2-5, with 11 bases that match TRBD2. Sequenced sample: peripheral blood. CDR3 sequence reads: CASSFSGGAEKTQYF. For the CDR3, the DNA is TGTGCCAGCAGCTTTAGCGGGGGGGCGGAAAAGACCCAGTACTTC. The complete variable domain, with remaining parts taken from reference TRBV5-4 and TRBJ2-5, reads ETGVTQSPTHLIKTRGQQVTLRCSSQSGHNTVSWYQQALGQGPQFIFQYYREEENGRGNFPPRFSGLQFPNYSSELNVNALELDDSALYLCASSFSGGAEKTQYFGPGTRLLVL.